This entry lists 27 T cell receptor beta chains sequenced from one sample in a study of vaccination effects on CD4 cells after COVID-19. Assay used: immunoSEQ multiplex PCR; TCRdb lists only in-frame clones, some missing. The sample includes about 74,000 clones, more than 70% of them seen just once. These receptors are not linked to any known antigen. Upon completion of 10 days in culture, CD4+ T cells were isolated. The sequences come from CD4+ T cells from PBMCs cultured without peptide, collected before COVID-19 vaccination. The receptors come from a human donor who received a COVID-19 vaccine.

This clone was seen just once. The rearrangement joins TRBV29-1 to TRBJ2-5, with 7 bases fitting TRBD2. V shed 6 bases, J shed 3 bases, and the junction held 4 bases outside the gene matches. The CDR3 is made up of 12 amino acids. From germline, CDR1 is SQVTM and CDR2 ANQGSEA. The CDR3 here is CSVWGGEETQYF. CDR3 in DNA: TGCAGCGTGTGGGGGGGGGAAGAGACCCAGTACTTC.

This clone was recorded a few times. The chain employs TRBV3-1 (or the pseudogene TRBV3-2) and TRBJ2-3; D may match TRBD1 or TRBD2 (5 bases each). Trimming took off 4 bases at V and 3 bases at J, with 8 bases between the two ends. Germline V gives CDR1 LGHDT, CDR2 YNNKEL (reference sequence). The CDR3 runs 13 residues. Here the CDR3 reads CASSLGRTDTQYF. CDR3 coding DNA: TGTGCCAGCAGCCTGGGACGGACAGATACGCAGTATTTT.

The chain uses TRBV20-1 and TRBJ1-4; D perhaps matches TRBD1 (5 bases). Germline CDR1 reads DFQATT; CDR2 reads SNEGSKA (reference sequence). V was cut by 3 bases and J by 8 bases, with 10 bases left in between. The CDR3 has 12 amino acids. The CDR3 sequence is CSASPGGEKLFF. The DNA of the CDR3 is TGCAGTGCTAGTCCGGGGGGAGAAAAACTGTTTTTT.

This chain uses TRBV28 with TRBJ2-2, with 7 positions matching TRBD2. J gave up 5 bases and V 8 bases, and 8 bases lay outside the gene matches. Per the germline V gene, CDR1 is MDHEN and CDR2 is SYDVKM. CDR3 size: 14 residues. The CDR3 DNA reads TGTGCCAGCCGAAGGGCGGGGGTAACCGGGGAGCTGTTTTTT. Protein product: CASRRAGVTGELFF.

This chain connects TRBV7-7 to TRBJ2-3, with 8 bases that match TRBD2. The CDR3 has 16 residues. V lost 2 bases to trimming and J lost 2 bases; unmatched junction nucleotides: 6. Germline loops: CDR1 SSHAT, CDR2 FNYEAQ (reference sequence). The CDR3 is CASSLIGSGNTDTQYF. In DNA form, the CDR3 reads TGTGCCAGCAGCTTAATTGGTAGCGGGAACACAGATACGCAGTATTTT.

This clone has a single count. The chain links TRBV18 to TRBJ2-5; TRBD1 matches 11 bases. Germline CDR1 KGHSH, CDR2 LQKENI. This CDR3 spans 14 amino acids. The trim removed 7 bases at V and 5 bases at J, leaving 6 bases unmatched. The CDR3 nucleotides read TGTGCCAGCTTACCGGGACAGGGGGTTGAGACCCAGTACTTC. Translating it yields CASLPGQGVETQYF.

The rearrangement joins TRBV10-3 to TRBJ2-7; 8 nucleotides align to TRBD1. The CDR3 runs to 13 residues. The V gene end was trimmed by 10 bases and the J gene end by 2 bases; junction bases not matched to a gene: 7. Looked up from germline, CDR1 is ENHRY and CDR2 is SYGVKD. This chain's CDR3 is CATMTGETYEQYV. In DNA, the CDR3 is TGTGCCACCATGACAGGGGAAACCTACGAGCAGTACGTC.

This chain's CDR3 is CASSIGQGDTGELFF. CDR3 bases: TGTGCCAGTAGTATAGGACAGGGGGACACCGGGGAGCTGTTTTTT. V usage is TRBV19 and J usage is TRBJ2-2; 9 bases are a match to TRBD1. Germline-derived CDR1 and CDR2 are LNHDA and SQIVND (reference sequence). J lost 3 bases, V lost 1 base, and 0 bases had no gene match. The CDR3 is made up of 15 amino acids. Variable domain in full (rest from reference TRBV19 and TRBJ2-2): DGGITQSPKYLFRKEGQNVTLSCEQNLNHDAMYWYRQDPGQGLRLIYYSQIVNDFQKGDIAEGYSVSREKKESFPLTVTSAQKNPTAFYLCASSIGQGDTGELFFGEGSRLTVL.

V is TRBV3-1 (or the pseudogene TRBV3-2) and J is TRBJ2-2, with D perhaps TRBD1 (6 bases). The CDR3 totals 16 residues. Germline CDR1 and CDR2: LGHDT and YNNKEL (reference sequence). V was pared by 4 bases and J by 1 base, with 13 bases between. CDR3 sequence (DNA): TGTGCCAGCAGCCGAAAGACAGGAGAGAACACCGGGGAGCTGTTTTTT. It is translated as CASSRKTGENTGELFF.

This clone has a handful of counts. The CDR3 DNA follows: TGTGCCAGCAGCTTTACCCCGACCCCTAACTATGGCTACACCTTC. It yields the protein CASSFTPTPNYGYTF. This chain uses TRBV9 with TRBJ1-2; D unresolved. The V gene's germline CDR1 is SGDLS and CDR2 YYNGEE. This CDR3 comprises 15 residues. Trimming stripped 4 bases from V and 0 bases from J, with 13 bases between.

This clone was picked up many times. The chain links TRBV7-3 to TRBJ1-1, with 7 bases aligning to TRBD1. Germline V gene lookup returns CDR1 SGHTA and CDR2 FQGTGA. The CDR3 has 12 residues. V dropped 5 bases and J dropped 11; count of bases not matched to a gene: 8. The CDR3 DNA follows: TGTGCCAGCAGCAACGGACAGGCCGGGGCTTTCTTT. It is translated as CASSNGQAGAFF.

The chain has TRBV9 and TRBJ2-3, with D perhaps given as TRBD1 or TRBD2 (5 bases each). This CDR3 spans 17 amino acids. Germline lookup yields CDR1 SGDLS and CDR2 YYNGEE. Deletions cut 4 bases from V and 5 bases from J, with 23 bases between. In DNA, the CDR3 is TGTGCCAGCAGCAAAACCGGGACGCCGCTTGAGGGAGATACGCAGTATTTT. It codes for CASSKTGTPLEGDTQYF.

The chain employs TRBV25-1 and TRBJ1-1, with D possibly matching TRBD1 (5 bases). The germline V gene has CDR1 MGHDK and CDR2 SYGVNS. V was shortened by 3 bases and J by 5 bases, with 10 bases between the two germline ends. The CDR3 covers 13 residues. CDR3 DNA: TGTGCCAGCAGTGACAGGGTGGGTACTGAAGCTTTCTTT. This encodes CASSDRVGTEAFF.

The chain has TRBV6-6 and TRBJ1-1; no firm D call. The length of the CDR3 is 11 residues. Germline V gene lookup returns CDR1 MNHNY and CDR2 SVGAGI (reference sequence). V was clipped by 5 bases and J by 2 bases, with 3 bases between them. The CDR3 DNA is TGTGCCAGCAGTAGCAACACTGAAGCTTTCTTT. It yields the protein CASSSNTEAFF.

This chain uses TRBV30 with TRBJ2-3; D is undetermined. V lost 2 bases and J lost 6, with 21 bases in between. The CDR3 spans 16 residues. Germline CDR1 GTSNPN, CDR2 SVGIG (reference sequence). CDR3 bases: TGTGCCTGGAGTCATACACTCGGCGAGGTCTTCGATACGCAGTATTTT. Translating it yields CAWSHTLGEVFDTQYF.

This rearrangement joins TRBV10-3 to TRBJ2-3; TRBD1 aligns across 9 bases. CDR3 length equals 14 residues. The junction had 1 base not matched to a gene; V was cut back by 3 bases and J by 3 bases. Germline CDR1 reads ENHRY; CDR2 reads SYGVKD. CDR3 sequence: CAISEGTGTDTQYF. In nucleotides, the CDR3 is TGTGCCATCAGTGAAGGGACAGGGACAGATACGCAGTATTTT.

The chain uses TRBV30 and TRBJ1-1; 8 bases are shared with TRBD1. CDR3 length: 12 residues. Trimming at V came to 4 bases and at J to 7 bases, leaving 5 bases not matched to a gene. From germline, CDR1 is GTSNPN and CDR2 SVGIG (reference sequence). The CDR3 spells CAWTGDRREAFF. CDR3 DNA sequence: TGTGCCTGGACCGGGGACAGGCGTGAAGCTTTCTTT.

This chain links TRBV3-1 (or the pseudogene TRBV3-2) with TRBJ2-1; TRBD2 aligns across 9 bases. The CDR3 totals 18 residues. The V and J ends lost 2 bases and 8 bases, in that order; junction bases with no gene match: 16. The V gene's germline CDR1 is LGHDT and CDR2 YNNKEL (reference sequence). CDR3 DNA: TGTGCCAGCAGCCAAACCCCCGCTAGCGGGGTCCTCTGGGATGAGCAGTTCTTC. This sequence encodes CASSQTPASGVLWDEQFF.

The chain employs TRBV14 and TRBJ2-1; D gene ambiguous. V gave up 1 base and J gave up 11 bases, with 9 bases separating them. This CDR3 region has 12 residues. Looked up from germline, CDR1 is SGHDN and CDR2 is FVKESK. The CDR3 DNA reads TGTGCCAGCAGCCAAGCTTGGAATAAGCAGTTCTTC. Translating gives CASSQAWNKQFF.

The CDR3 spells CASTAPGGTRAFF. The CDR3 DNA follows: TGTGCCAGCACCGCCCCGGGAGGGACTCGCGCTTTCTTT. J is TRBJ1-1 and V is TRBV6-5; a possible D gene is TRBD1 (5 bases). This CDR3 region has 13 residues. From germline, CDR1 is MNHEY and CDR2 SVGAGI. Trimming removed 7 bases at V and 11 bases at J, with 20 bases between.

Only one count was recorded for this clone. The rearrangement uses TRBV19 and TRBJ1-5, with 7 bases matching TRBD1. The CDR3 extends over 16 amino acids. Per the germline V gene, CDR1 is LNHDA and CDR2 is SQIVND (reference sequence). With 4 bases clipped from V and 0 bases from J, the junction kept 6 bases outside the gene matches. The DNA for the CDR3 is TGTGCCAGTAGTAATCGACAGGGTTATAGCAATCAGCCCCAGCATTTT. This gives the protein CASSNRQGYSNQPQHF.

The V and J genes are TRBV10-3 and TRBJ1-6, with a possible D match to TRBD1 (5 bases). The CDR3 has 13 residues. V was shortened by 10 bases and J by 8 bases, with 15 bases between the two germline ends. Germline V gene data show CDR1 as ENHRY and CDR2 as SYGVKD. The chain's CDR3 is CANRGGEDSPLHF. The CDR3 DNA is TGTGCCAACCGGGGGGGGGAGGATTCACCCCTCCACTTT.

V is TRBV30 and J is TRBJ1-3; perhaps TRBD1 as D (6 bases). CDR1 is GTSNPN, CDR2 SVGIG, per germline (reference sequence). The CDR3 loop spans 13 amino acids. V lost 2 bases to trimming and J lost 1 base, with 6 bases between them. The CDR3 DNA reads TGTGCCTGGAGTACAGGGTCTGGAAACACCATATATTTT. Translating gives CAWSTGSGNTIYF.

The J gene is TRBJ2-7, the V gene TRBV10-2, with no clear D. The V end lost 8 bases, the J end lost 5 bases, and 16 bases lay between the germline ends. Per the germline V gene, CDR1 is WSHSY and CDR2 is SAAADI. CDR3 size: 13 residues. This chain's CDR3 is CASSKGSGHEQYV. CDR3 DNA: TGCGCCAGCTCGAAGGGATCAGGCCACGAGCAGTACGTC.

The rearrangement links TRBV3-1 (or the pseudogene TRBV3-2) to TRBJ2-2; either TRBD1 or TRBD2 may supply D (5 bases each). CDR1 LGHDT and CDR2 YNNKEL come from the germline V gene (reference sequence). The CDR3 length is 16 residues. Trimming shortened V by 0 bases and J by 8 bases, and 16 bases separated the two germline ends. CDR3 loop: CASSQEGYGAEGELFF. DNA for the CDR3: TGTGCCAGCAGCCAAGAGGGGTACGGGGCCGAGGGGGAGCTGTTTTTT.

This clone was counted a few times. This sequence joins TRBV10-3 and TRBJ1-2; 12 nucleotides agree with TRBD1. Unmatched junction bases numbered 7, after V lost 3 bases and J lost 8 bases. The CDR3 sequence is 15 residues long. Germline CDR1 reads ENHRY; CDR2 reads SYGVKD. The DNA of the CDR3 is TGTGCCATCAGTGATCCGGGACAGGGGGCAGGAGGCTACACCTTC. This encodes CAISDPGQGAGGYTF.

The chain uses TRBV5-5 and TRBJ1-3; D remains ambiguous. CDR1 and CDR2 from the germline V gene are SGHKS and YYEKEE (reference sequence). Trimming took 0 bases from V and 0 from J, leaving 10 bases between them. The CDR3 length is 16 residues. For the CDR3, the DNA is TGTGCCAGCAGCTTGGGGACCGCACTCTCTGGAAACACCATATATTTT. Residues: CASSLGTALSGNTIYF.